This T cell receptor (beta chain) was retrieved from a study of early T cells in non-severe SARS-CoV-2 infection. Whole-study context: Unpaired chains resulted from sequencing bulk RNA of unsorted whole blood. Whole-study findings and limits: Comparison of clonotypes with VDJdb favored anti-spike CD8 responses while missing private and CD4 specificities.

The germline CDR1 and CDR2 sequences are SGHDN and FVKESK. Trimming pared 4 bases from V and 7 bases from J, leaving 8 bases between. The CDR3 consists of 13 residues. This clonotype came up many times. Its antigen remains unidentified. Unique molecular identifiers tagged individual cDNA molecules. TCRdb passed the 5' RACE reads through MiXCR, listing each CDR3 protein once. The data show some 62,000 distinct CDR3 sequences, with roughly 8.8% seen just once and 1.2% held by the top ten. Sequencing was carried out using whole blood. The source is an adult who was a healthcare worker with PCR-confirmed SARS-CoV-2 infection or an uninfected control (not recorded which). The gene calls are TRBV14 and TRBJ1-6, with D uncertain. In DNA, the CDR3 is TGTGCCAGCAGCCTGACCAAAAATTCACCCCTCCACTTT. It encodes CASSLTKNSPLHF.